What follows are 23 T cell receptor beta chains derived from one specimen sequenced in a study of cytomegalovirus exposure and HLA in healthy donors. Primers for the PCR totalled 60 Vbeta and 13 Jbeta. This table comes from immunoSEQ multiplex PCR, and its TCRdb copy is limited to in-frame clones, with some not included. The sample lists roughly 89,000 clones, about 80% occurring once. The sequenced sample consisted of PBMCs. The receptors shown here come from a man aged 30 to 39 in good health and CMV-seropositive.

DNA for the CDR3: TGTGCCAGTAGTAGGCAAGCAGATACGCAGTATTTT. Its translation is CASSRQADTQYF. The V call is TRBV19, the J call TRBJ2-3, with no clear D. This CDR3 is 12 amino acids long. Germline-derived CDR1 and CDR2 are LNHDA and SQIVND (reference sequence). The ends were cut back, 4 bases at V and 4 bases at J, with 6 bases in the middle.

The V call is TRBV2, the J call TRBJ2-5; the match to TRBD1 covers 9 bases. Trimming took 3 bases from V and 4 from J; bases not matched to a gene: 12. From germline, CDR1 is SNHLY and CDR2 FYNNEI. The length of the CDR3 is 17 residues. CDR3 nucleotides: TGTGCCAGCAGTGACCGGGACAGGGTTTCTTTTGGAGAGACCCAGTACTTC. It translates to CASSDRDRVSFGETQYF. The complete variable domain, with remaining parts taken from reference TRBV2 and TRBJ2-5, reads EPEVTQTPSHQVTQMGQEVILRCVPISNHLYFYWYRQILGQKVEFLVSFYNNEISEKSEIFDDQFSVERPDGSNFTLKIRSTKLEDSAMYFCASSDRDRVSFGETQYFGPGTRLLVL.

The chain couples TRBV7-9 to TRBJ2-6; the match to TRBD1 covers 8 bases. This CDR3 spans 18 amino acids. CDR1 and CDR2 (germline): SEHNR, FQNEAQ (reference sequence). V gave up 5 bases and J gave up 0 bases; unmatched junction bases: 9. The CDR3 DNA is TGTGCCAGCAGCCCGGCGACAGGGGCGGACTCTGGGGCCAACGTCCTGACTTTC. Residues: CASSPATGADSGANVLTF.

The table lists this clone with a few counts. The chain links TRBV14 to TRBJ1-3; the D is unclear. Trimming removed 1 base from V and 4 bases from J, with 11 bases in between. In germline, CDR1 is SGHDN, CDR2 FVKESK. This CDR3 is 15 amino acids long. The CDR3 nucleotides are TGTGCCAGCAGCCAAGTCCGAGGGTACGGAAACACCATATATTTT. Protein product: CASSQVRGYGNTIYF.

This clone has just one count. The V call is TRBV4-1, the J call TRBJ1-2, with D perhaps TRBD1 (5 bases). The CDR3 extends over 17 amino acids. V lost 1 base, J lost 8 bases, and 23 bases lay in between. The V gene's germline CDR1 is MGHRA and CDR2 YSYEKL. For the CDR3, the DNA is TGCGCCAGCAGCCAAGGAGCGGGAACGGGACGGAGAAAGGGCTACACCTTC. It specifies CASSQGAGTGRRKGYTF.

This rearrangement joins TRBV7-9 to TRBJ2-7; TRBD2 might be the D (5 bases). Germline CDR1 SEHNR, CDR2 FQNEAQ (reference sequence). Trimming took 5 bases from V and 3 from J, leaving 14 bases between them. CDR3 length equals 14 residues. The CDR3 sequence: CASSVTPAGYEQYF. The CDR3 bases are TGTGCCAGCAGCGTGACCCCGGCGGGCTACGAGCAGTACTTC.

This clone was counted between two and nine times. This sequence joins TRBV4-3 and TRBJ1-1; D is possibly TRBD1 (5 bases). Germline V gene sequence: CDR1 LGHNA, CDR2 YSLEER. The CDR3 is 14 residues long. Trimming took off 1 base at V and 3 bases at J, with 9 bases between the two ends. The CDR3, as DNA: TGCGCCAGCAGCCAAGGGGACTGGGACACTGAAGCTTTCTTT. Its translation is CASSQGDWDTEAFF.

The rearrangement links TRBV15 to TRBJ2-5; TRBD2 aligns across 8 bases. With the DNA end fitting TRBJ2-7 better, the J assignment may be wrong. The CDR3 totals 13 residues. CDR1 and CDR2 (germline): LNHNV, YYDKDF (reference sequence). The CDR3 sequence is CASWGLAGYEQYF. The CDR3, as DNA: TGTGCCTCCTGGGGGCTAGCGGGCTACGAGCAGTACTTC.

This chain joins TRBV4-2 and TRBJ1-1; tentatively, D is TRBD1 (6 bases). Looked up from germline, CDR1 is LGHNA and CDR2 is YNFKEQ. This CDR3 region has 15 residues. Trimming took 4 bases from V and 2 from J, leaving 14 bases between them. The CDR3 region is CASSLQDRSNTEAFF. The CDR3 DNA sequence: TGTGCCAGCAGCCTCCAGGACAGAAGTAACACTGAAGCTTTCTTT.

As DNA, the CDR3 is TGTGCCAGCTCACCTGGGGGGGGGCTTCAGCCCCAGCATTTT. This encodes CASSPGGGLQPQHF. The chain joins TRBV18 to TRBJ1-5, with a weak D call TRBD1 (6 bases). The CDR3 runs to 14 residues. The V end was cut by 3 bases, the J end by 6 bases, with 12 bases between. Looked up from germline, CDR1 is KGHSH and CDR2 is LQKENI. Combining the CDR3 with reference TRBV18 and TRBJ1-5 gives the whole variable domain NAGVMQNPRHLVRRRGQEARLRCSPMKGHSHVYWYRQLPEEGLKFMVYLQKENIIDESGMPKERFSAEFPKEGPSILRIQQVVRGDSAAYFCASSPGGGLQPQHFGDGTRLSIL.

Only a few counts were recorded for this clone. This chain connects TRBV5-1 to TRBJ2-1; 12 bases are shared with TRBD2. Germline V gene data show CDR1 as SGHRS and CDR2 as YFSETQ. With 4 bases clipped from V and 2 bases from J, the junction kept 1 base outside the gene matches. The length of the CDR3 is 15 residues. The CDR3 region has the DNA TGCGCCAGCAGCCTAGCGGGGGGGACCTACAATGAGCAGTTCTTC. Amino acids: CASSLAGGTYNEQFF.

This clone has just one count. This chain uses TRBV27 with TRBJ2-1; TRBD2 matches at 11 bases. The length of the CDR3 is 14 residues. V shed 2 bases and J 10 bases; nucleotides not matched to a gene: 4. CDR1 is MNHEY, CDR2 SMNVEV, per germline (reference sequence). The CDR3: CASSLLGLAAEQFF. CDR3 nucleotide sequence: TGTGCCAGCAGTTTACTGGGACTAGCGGCGGAGCAGTTCTTC.

The rearrangement joins TRBV10-3 to TRBJ2-5; TRBD1 matches 9 bases. The J call may be mistaken, given a closer DNA end match to TRBJ2-7. Per the germline V gene, CDR1 is ENHRY and CDR2 is SYGVKD. This CDR3 has 14 amino acids. DNA for the CDR3: TGTGCCATCACCCCGGGACAGGGTTCCTACGAGCAGTACTTC. The encoded protein is CAITPGQGSYEQYF.

The chain links TRBV25-1 to TRBJ2-2, with 10 bases aligning to TRBD2. CDR1 MGHDK and CDR2 SYGVNS come from the germline V gene. J was trimmed by 1 base and V by 7 bases; bases with no gene match: 0. The CDR3 contains 14 residues. CDR3: CASKRGGNTGELFF. CDR3 in DNA: TGTGCCAGCAAGCGGGGGGGGAACACCGGGGAGCTGTTTTTT.

The sample holds a few counts of this clone. J is TRBJ2-2 and V is TRBV15; a possible D gene is TRBD2 (6 bases). Germline loops: CDR1 LNHNV, CDR2 YYDKDF (reference sequence). The CDR3 covers 18 residues. Trimming took 3 bases from V and 4 from J, leaving 21 bases between them. This CDR3 is CATSRGGGSGGFTGELFF. The CDR3 DNA follows: TGTGCCACCAGCAGGGGGGGAGGTAGCGGAGGGTTCACCGGGGAGCTGTTTTTT.

As to this clone: An end of the junction does not agree with germline; a read error may underlie this. The genes are TRBV29-1 and TRBJ2-7; D may be TRBD1 (5 bases). The germline V gene encodes CDR1 SQVTM and CDR2 ANQGSEA. The CDR3 spans 13 residues. The CDR3 loop is CSVEEDTAYEQYF. Here the CDR3 DNA reads TGCAGTGTTGAAGAGGACACGGCCTACGAGCAGTACTTC.

This chain links TRBV28 with TRBJ2-5, with 7 bases aligning to TRBD2. With 6 bases clipped from V and 5 bases from J, the junction kept 6 bases outside the gene matches. CDR1 is MDHEN, CDR2 SYDVKM, per germline. This CDR3 is built from 13 residues. This CDR3 reads CASSPGREETQYF. CDR3 nucleotide sequence: TGTGCCAGCAGCCCCGGGCGGGAGGAGACCCAGTACTTC. Full variable domain (missing parts from reference TRBV28 and TRBJ2-5): DVKVTQSSRYLVKRTGEKVFLECVQDMDHENMFWYRQDPGLGLRLIYFSYDVKMKEKGDIPEGYSVSREKKERFSLILESASTNQTSMYLCASSPGREETQYFGPGTRLLVL.

This clone was recorded once. The chain combines TRBV27 with TRBJ2-1; weak D call: TRBD1 (6 bases). The germline V and J ends were trimmed by 6 bases and 2 bases, with 14 bases remaining between them. Germline lookup yields CDR1 MNHEY and CDR2 SMNVEV (reference sequence). CDR3 length: 15 amino acids. DNA of the CDR3: TGTGCCAGCAGATCCGACAGGTCAACCTACAATGAGCAGTTCTTC. Amino acid sequence: CASRSDRSTYNEQFF.

The chain employs TRBV7-8 and TRBJ1-1; 9 positions match TRBD1. Per the germline V gene, CDR1 is SGHVS and CDR2 is FQNEAQ. The junction had 4 bases not matched to a gene; V was cut back by 4 bases and J by 4 bases. CDR3 length: 14 amino acids. This chain's CDR3 is CASSSGTGPTEAFF. CDR3 nucleotides: TGTGCCAGCAGCTCTGGGACAGGGCCCACTGAAGCTTTCTTT.

This chain connects TRBV5-8 to TRBJ2-1; TRBD1 might be the D (5 bases). Germline V gives CDR1 SGHTS, CDR2 YDEGEE. The germline V and J ends were trimmed by 0 bases and 11 bases, with 15 bases remaining between them. The CDR3 length is 14 residues. CDR3 protein: CASSLASGWPQQFF. The CDR3 DNA reads TGTGCCAGCAGCTTGGCCTCAGGGTGGCCCCAGCAGTTCTTC.

The chain uses TRBV12-5 and TRBJ1-6; no definite D call. With 5 bases removed from V and 5 bases from J, the gap between germline ends came to 10 bases. The CDR3 extends over 14 amino acids. CDR1 and CDR2 from the germline V gene are LGHNT and FRNRAP. CDR3 protein: CASGPSRDNSPLHF. As DNA, the CDR3 is TGTGCTAGTGGTCCTTCTCGGGATAATTCACCCCTCCACTTT.

The gene calls are TRBV27 and TRBJ2-3; 11 positions agree with TRBD1. Germline trimming cut 4 bases from V and 0 bases from J; bases unmatched to any gene: 9. Per the germline V gene, CDR1 is MNHEY and CDR2 is SMNVEV (reference sequence). The CDR3 is 18 residues long. Here the CDR3 DNA reads TGTGCCAGCAGTTGGGGACAGGGGGGCCCCCCTAGCACAGATACGCAGTATTTT. This codes for CASSWGQGGPPSTDTQYF.

The V gene is TRBV5-6, the J gene TRBJ2-7; 9 bases are shared with TRBD1. CDR1 is SGHDT, CDR2 YYEEEE, per germline. The CDR3 has 14 amino acids. With 1 base clipped from V and 4 bases from J, the junction kept 3 bases outside the gene matches. CDR3 protein: CASSLFDRGYEQYF. CDR3 in DNA: TGTGCCAGCAGCTTGTTTGACAGGGGGTACGAGCAGTACTTC. The entire variable domain, with the rest obtained from reference TRBV5-6 and TRBJ2-7, is as follows: DAGVTQSPTHLIKTRGQQVTLRCSPKSGHDTVSWYQQALGQGPQFIFQYYEEEERQRGNFPDRFSGHQFPNYSSELNVNALLLGDSALYLCASSLFDRGYEQYFGPGTRLTVT.